Only a few counts were recorded for the clone carrying this T cell receptor (beta chain). Its specificity is not known. The data belong to a study of identical twins. TCRdb used MiXCR to reprocess the 5' RACE reads, holding one entry per CDR3 protein. Of 400,000 to 500,000 distinct CDR3 sequences listed, approximately 17% were seen once; the top ten hold roughly 12%. Study outcomes and limitations: Zero-insertion analyses might be partly confounded by invariant T cells like MAIT and iNKT.

Germline loops: CDR1 MDHEN, CDR2 SYDVKM. With 8 bases removed from V and 4 bases from J, the gap between germline ends came to 6 bases. CDR3 length: 11 residues. This chain connects TRBV28 to TRBJ2-1; unclear D gene. This receptor was identified in a man aged 45-65 years in good health. The sample consisted of naive T cells sorted from blood. CDR3 region: CASGGYNEQFF. The CDR3 DNA reads as TGTGCCAGCGGTGGTTACAATGAGCAGTTCTTC.